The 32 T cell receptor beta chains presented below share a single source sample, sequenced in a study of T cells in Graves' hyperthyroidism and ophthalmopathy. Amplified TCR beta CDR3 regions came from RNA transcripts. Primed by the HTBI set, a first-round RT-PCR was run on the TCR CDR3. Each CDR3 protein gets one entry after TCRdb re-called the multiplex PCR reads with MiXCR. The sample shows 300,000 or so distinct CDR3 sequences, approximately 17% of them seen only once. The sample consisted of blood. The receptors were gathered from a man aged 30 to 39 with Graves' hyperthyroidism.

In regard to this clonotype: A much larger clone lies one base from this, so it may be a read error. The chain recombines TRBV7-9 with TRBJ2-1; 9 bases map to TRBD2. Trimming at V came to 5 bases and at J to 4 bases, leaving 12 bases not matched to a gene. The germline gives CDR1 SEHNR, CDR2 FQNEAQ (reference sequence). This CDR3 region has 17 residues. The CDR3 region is CASSPIGSGRGYNEQFF. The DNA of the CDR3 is TGTGCCAGCAGCCCCATAGGTAGCGGGAGAGGGTACAATGAGCAGTTCTTC.

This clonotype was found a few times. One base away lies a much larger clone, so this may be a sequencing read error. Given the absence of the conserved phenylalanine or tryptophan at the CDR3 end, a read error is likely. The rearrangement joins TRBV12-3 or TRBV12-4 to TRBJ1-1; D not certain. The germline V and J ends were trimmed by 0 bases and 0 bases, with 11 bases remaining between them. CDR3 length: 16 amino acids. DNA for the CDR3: TGTGCCAGCAGTTTAGCAATCCATACCATGAACACTGAAGCTTTCTGT. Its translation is CASSLAIHTMNTEAFC.

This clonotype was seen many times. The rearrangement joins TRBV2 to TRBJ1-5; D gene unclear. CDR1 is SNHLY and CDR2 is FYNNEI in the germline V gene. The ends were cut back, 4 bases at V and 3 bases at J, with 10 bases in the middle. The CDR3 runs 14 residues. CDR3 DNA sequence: TGTGCCAGCAGTGGCGTCAGTTTCAATCAGCCCCAGCATTTT. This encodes CASSGVSFNQPQHF.

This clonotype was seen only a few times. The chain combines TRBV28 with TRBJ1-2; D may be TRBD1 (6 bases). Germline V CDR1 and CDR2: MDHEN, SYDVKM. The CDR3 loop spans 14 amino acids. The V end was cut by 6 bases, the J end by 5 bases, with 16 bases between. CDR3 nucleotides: TGTGCCAGCAGACATACCGGGACATCTTATGGCTACACCTTC. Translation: CASRHTGTSYGYTF.

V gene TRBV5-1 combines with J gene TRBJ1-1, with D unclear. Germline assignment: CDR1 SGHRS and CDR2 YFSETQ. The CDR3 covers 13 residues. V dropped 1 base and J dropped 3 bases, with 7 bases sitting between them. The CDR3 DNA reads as TGCGCCAGCAGCTTGTTGTGGGACACTGAAGCTTTCTTT. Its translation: CASSLLWDTEAFF. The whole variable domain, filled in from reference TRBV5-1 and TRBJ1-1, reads KAGVTQTPRYLIKTRGQQVTLSCSPISGHRSVSWYQQTPGQGLQFLFEYFSETQRNKGNFPGRFSGRQFSNSRSEMNVSTLELGDSALYLCASSLLWDTEAFFGQGTRLTVV.

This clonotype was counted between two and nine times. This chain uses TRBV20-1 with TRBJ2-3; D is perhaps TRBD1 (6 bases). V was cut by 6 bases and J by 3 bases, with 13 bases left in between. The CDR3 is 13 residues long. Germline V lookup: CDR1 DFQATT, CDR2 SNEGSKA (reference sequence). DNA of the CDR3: TGCAGTGCAACTGACAGGAGTACAGATACGCAGTATTTT. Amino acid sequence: CSATDRSTDTQYF.

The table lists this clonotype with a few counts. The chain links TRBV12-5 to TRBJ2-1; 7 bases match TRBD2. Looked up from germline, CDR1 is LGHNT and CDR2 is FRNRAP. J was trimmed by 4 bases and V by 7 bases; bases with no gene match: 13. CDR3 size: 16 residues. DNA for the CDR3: TGTGCTAGTGCCTATAAAGGCCTAGCGGAATACAATGAGCAGTTCTTC. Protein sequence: CASAYKGLAEYNEQFF.

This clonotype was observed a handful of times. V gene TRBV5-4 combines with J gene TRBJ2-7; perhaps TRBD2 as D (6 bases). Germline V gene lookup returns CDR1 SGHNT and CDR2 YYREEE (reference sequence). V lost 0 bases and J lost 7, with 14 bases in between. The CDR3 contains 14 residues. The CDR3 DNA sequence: TGTGCCAGCAGCTTGGCTCCGGGAGTGCGAGAGCAGTACTTC. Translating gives CASSLAPGVREQYF.

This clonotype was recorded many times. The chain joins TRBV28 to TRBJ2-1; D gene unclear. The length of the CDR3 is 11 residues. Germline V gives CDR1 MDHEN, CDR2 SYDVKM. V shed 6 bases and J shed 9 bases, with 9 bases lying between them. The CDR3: CASRGMGEQFF. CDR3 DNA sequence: TGTGCCAGCAGAGGTATGGGTGAGCAGTTCTTC.

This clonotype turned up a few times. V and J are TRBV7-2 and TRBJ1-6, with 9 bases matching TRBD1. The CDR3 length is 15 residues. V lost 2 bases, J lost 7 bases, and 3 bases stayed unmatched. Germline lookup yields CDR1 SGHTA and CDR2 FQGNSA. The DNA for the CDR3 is TGTGCCAGCAGCTTATTGGGACAGGGAAATTCACCCCTCCACTTT. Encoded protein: CASSLLGQGNSPLHF.

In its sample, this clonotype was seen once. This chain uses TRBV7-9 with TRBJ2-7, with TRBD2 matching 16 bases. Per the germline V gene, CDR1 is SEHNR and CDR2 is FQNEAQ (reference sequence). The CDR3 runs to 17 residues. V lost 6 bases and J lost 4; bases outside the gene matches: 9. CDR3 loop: CASSSGTSGRAFYEQYF. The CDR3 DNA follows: TGTGCCAGCAGTTCCGGGACTAGCGGGAGGGCCTTTTACGAGCAGTACTTC.

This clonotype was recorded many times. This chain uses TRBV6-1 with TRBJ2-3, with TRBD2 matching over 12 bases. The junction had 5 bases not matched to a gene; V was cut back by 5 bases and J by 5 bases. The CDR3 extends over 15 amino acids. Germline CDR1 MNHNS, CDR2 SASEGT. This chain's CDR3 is CASSSTSGRLDTQYF. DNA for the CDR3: TGTGCCAGCAGTAGTACTAGCGGGAGGTTAGATACGCAGTATTTT.

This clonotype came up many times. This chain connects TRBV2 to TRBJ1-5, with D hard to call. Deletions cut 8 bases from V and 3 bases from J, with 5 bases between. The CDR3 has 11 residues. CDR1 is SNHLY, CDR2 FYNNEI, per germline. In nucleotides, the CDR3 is TGTGCCAGCCGATACAATCAGCCCCAGCATTTT. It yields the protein CASRYNQPQHF.

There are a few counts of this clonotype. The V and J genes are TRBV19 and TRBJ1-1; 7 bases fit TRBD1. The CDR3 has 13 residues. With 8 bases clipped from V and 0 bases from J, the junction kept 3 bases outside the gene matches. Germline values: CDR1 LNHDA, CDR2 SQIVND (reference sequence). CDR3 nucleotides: TGTGCCAGTGGGGGACAGATGAACACTGAAGCTTTCTTT. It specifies CASGGQMNTEAFF. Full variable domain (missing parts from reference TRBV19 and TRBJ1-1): DGGITQSPKYLFRKEGQNVTLSCEQNLNHDAMYWYRQDPGQGLRLIYYSQIVNDFQKGDIAEGYSVSREKKESFPLTVTSAQKNPTAFYLCASGGQMNTEAFFGQGTRLTVV.

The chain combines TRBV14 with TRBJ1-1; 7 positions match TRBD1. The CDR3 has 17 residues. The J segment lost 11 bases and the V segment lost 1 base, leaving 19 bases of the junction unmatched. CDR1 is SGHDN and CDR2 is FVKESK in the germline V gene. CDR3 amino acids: CASSQGGDIQGVASAFF. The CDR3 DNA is TGTGCCAGCAGCCAAGGAGGAGACATCCAGGGGGTGGCTAGCGCTTTCTTT.

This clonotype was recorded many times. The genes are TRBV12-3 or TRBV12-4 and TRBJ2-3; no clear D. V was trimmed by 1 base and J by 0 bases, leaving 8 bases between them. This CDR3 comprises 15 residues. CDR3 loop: CASSLEGRSTDTQYF. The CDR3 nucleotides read TGTGCCAGCAGTTTAGAAGGGCGGAGCACAGATACGCAGTATTTT.

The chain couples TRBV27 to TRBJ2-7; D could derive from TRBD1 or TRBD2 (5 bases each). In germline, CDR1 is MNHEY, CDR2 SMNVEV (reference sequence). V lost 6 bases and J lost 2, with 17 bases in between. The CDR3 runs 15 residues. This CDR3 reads CASSSKGRVTYEQYF. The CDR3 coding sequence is TGTGCCAGCAGCTCAAAGGGACGGGTTACCTACGAGCAGTACTTC.

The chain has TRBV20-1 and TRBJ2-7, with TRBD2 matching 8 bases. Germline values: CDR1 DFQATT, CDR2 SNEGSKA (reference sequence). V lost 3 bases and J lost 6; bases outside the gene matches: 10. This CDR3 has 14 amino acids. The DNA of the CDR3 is TGCAGTGCTAGTTTCGGGACTAGTCGTGGCGAGCAGTACTTC. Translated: CSASFGTSRGEQYF.

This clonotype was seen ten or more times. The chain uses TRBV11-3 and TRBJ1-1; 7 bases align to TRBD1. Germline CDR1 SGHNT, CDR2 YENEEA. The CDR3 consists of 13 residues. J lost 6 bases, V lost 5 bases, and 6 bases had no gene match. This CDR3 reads CASSPGGSAEAFF. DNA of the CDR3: TGTGCCAGCAGCCCAGGGGGAAGTGCTGAAGCTTTCTTT. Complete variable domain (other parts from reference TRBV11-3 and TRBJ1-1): EAGVVQSPRYKIIEKKQPVAFWCNPISGHNTLYWYLQNLGQGPELLIRYENEEAVDDSQLPKDRFSAERLKGVDSTLKIQPAELGDSAVYLCASSPGGSAEAFFGQGTRLTVV.

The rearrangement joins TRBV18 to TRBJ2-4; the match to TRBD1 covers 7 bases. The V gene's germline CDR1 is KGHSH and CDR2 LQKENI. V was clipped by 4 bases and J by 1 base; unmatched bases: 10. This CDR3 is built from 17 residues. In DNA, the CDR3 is TGTGCCAGCTCACGAGTACAGGGGAATACGGCCAAAAACATTCAGTACTTC. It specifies CASSRVQGNTAKNIQYF.

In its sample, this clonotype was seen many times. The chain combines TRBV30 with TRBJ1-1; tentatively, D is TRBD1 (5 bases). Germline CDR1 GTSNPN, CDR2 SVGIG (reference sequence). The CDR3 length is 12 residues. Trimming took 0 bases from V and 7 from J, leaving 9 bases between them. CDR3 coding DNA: TGTGCCTGGAGTGTAGGGGCAGTTGAAGCTTTCTTT. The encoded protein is CAWSVGAVEAFF.

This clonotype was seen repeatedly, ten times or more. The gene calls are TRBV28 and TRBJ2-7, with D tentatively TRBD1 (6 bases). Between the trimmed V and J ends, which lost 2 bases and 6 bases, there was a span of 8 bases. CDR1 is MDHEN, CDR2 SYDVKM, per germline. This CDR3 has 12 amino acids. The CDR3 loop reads CASSLTGREQYF. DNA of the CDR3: TGTGCCAGCAGTTTAACAGGGCGCGAGCAGTACTTC. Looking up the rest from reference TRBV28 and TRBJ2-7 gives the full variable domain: DVKVTQSSRYLVKRTGEKVFLECVQDMDHENMFWYRQDPGLGLRLIYFSYDVKMKEKGDIPEGYSVSREKKERFSLILESASTNQTSMYLCASSLTGREQYFGPGTRLTVT.

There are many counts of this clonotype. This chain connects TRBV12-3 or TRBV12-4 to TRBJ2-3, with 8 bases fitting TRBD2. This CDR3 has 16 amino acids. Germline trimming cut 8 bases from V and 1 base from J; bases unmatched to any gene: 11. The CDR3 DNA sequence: TGTGCCAGCTGCTTCGGGAGGGTACTTGGCACAGATACGCAGTATTTT. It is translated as CASCFGRVLGTDTQYF.

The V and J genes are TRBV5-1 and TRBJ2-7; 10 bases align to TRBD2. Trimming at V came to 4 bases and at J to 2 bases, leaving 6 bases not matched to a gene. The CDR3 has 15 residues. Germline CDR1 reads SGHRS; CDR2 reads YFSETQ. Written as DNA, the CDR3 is TGCGCCAGCAGCCGCGGACTAGCGGAGACCTACGAGCAGTACTTC. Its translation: CASSRGLAETYEQYF.

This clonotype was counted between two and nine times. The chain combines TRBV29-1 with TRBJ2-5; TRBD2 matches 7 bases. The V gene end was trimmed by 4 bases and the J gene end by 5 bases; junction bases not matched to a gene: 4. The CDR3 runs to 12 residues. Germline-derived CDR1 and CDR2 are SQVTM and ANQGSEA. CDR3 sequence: CSVVLGGETQYF. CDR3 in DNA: TGCAGCGTTGTTCTGGGAGGGGAGACCCAGTACTTC.

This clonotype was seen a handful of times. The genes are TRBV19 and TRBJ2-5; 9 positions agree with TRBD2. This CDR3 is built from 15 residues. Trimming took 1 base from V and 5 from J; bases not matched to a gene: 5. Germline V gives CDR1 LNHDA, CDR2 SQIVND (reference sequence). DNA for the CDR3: TGTGCCAGTAGTATAGGCCTAGCGGGACTCGAGACCCAGTACTTC. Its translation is CASSIGLAGLETQYF.

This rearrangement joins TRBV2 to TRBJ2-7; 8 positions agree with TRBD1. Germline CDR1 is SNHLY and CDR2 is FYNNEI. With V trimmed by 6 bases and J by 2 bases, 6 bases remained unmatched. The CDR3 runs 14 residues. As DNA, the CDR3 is TGTGCCAGCAGGGACAGGGATTCTGCCTACGAGCAGTACTTC. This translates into CASRDRDSAYEQYF.

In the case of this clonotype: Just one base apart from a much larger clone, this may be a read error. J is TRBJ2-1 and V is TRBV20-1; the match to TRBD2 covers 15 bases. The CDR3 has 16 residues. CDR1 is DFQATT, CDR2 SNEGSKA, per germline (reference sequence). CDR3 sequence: CSARWTSGRGYNDQFF. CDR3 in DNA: TGCAGTGCTAGGTGGACTAGCGGGAGGGGCTACAATGACCAGTTCTTC.

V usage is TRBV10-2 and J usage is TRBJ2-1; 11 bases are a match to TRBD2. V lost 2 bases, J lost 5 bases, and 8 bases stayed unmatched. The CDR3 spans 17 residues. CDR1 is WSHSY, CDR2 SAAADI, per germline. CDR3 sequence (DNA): TGCGCCAGCAGTGAGGCCCCCCTAGCGGGAGGCCACAATGAGCAGTTCTTC. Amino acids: CASSEAPLAGGHNEQFF.

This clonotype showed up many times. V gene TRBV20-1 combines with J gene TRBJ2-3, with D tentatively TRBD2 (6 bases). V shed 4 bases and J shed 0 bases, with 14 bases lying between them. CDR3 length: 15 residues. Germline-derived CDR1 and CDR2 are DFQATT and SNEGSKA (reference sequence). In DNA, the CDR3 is TGCAGTGCTATCCCTAGCGTTAGTAGCACAGATACGCAGTATTTT. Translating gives CSAIPSVSSTDTQYF.

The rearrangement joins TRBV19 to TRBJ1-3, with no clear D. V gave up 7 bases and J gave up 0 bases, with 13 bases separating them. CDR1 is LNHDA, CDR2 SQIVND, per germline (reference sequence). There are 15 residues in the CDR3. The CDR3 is CASIPPASSGNTIYF. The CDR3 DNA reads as TGTGCCAGTATCCCTCCCGCGAGCTCTGGAAACACCATATATTTT.

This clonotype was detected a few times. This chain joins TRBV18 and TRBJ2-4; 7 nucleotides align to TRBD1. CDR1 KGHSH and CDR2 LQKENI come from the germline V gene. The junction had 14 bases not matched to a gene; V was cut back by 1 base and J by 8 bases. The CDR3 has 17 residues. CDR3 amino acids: CASSPQLLPTGYDIQYF. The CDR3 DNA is TGTGCCAGCTCACCACAGCTACTTCCGACAGGGTACGACATTCAGTACTTC. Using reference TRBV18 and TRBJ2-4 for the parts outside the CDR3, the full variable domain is NAGVMQNPRHLVRRRGQEARLRCSPMKGHSHVYWYRQLPEEGLKFMVYLQKENIIDESGMPKERFSAEFPKEGPSILRIQQVVRGDSAAYFCASSPQLLPTGYDIQYFGAGTRLSVL.